This TCR beta chain came from a study of shared clonotypes between healthy human individuals. Comment on this clone: Its specificity is unknown.

Overall study results and limits: The authors sampled blood alone, and tissue repertoires likely differ.

The CDR3 contains 13 residues. Trimming left V 7 bases short and J 4 bases short, with 11 bases between. Germline CDR1 is LNHDA and CDR2 is SQIVND (reference sequence). Sequencing used immunoSEQ multiplex PCR; TCRdb keeps in-frame clones, though not all of them. Of a few million clones in the sample, about nine tenths were seen once. The donor cohort consisted entirely of Caucasian adults residing in Nashville, Tennessee. The chain is built from TRBV19 and TRBJ1-5, with no clear D. The receptor comes from a man aged 18 to 30 in good health. Some clones in this sample may be carry-over from other donors' samples. Sequenced input: naive CD4+ T cells from PBMCs. As to subset: CD45RA+ positively selected. The CDR3 loop reads CASTLARNQPQHF. CDR3 bases: TGTGCCAGTACCCTGGCCAGAAATCAGCCCCAGCATTTT. Variable domain in full (rest from reference TRBV19 and TRBJ1-5): DGGITQSPKYLFRKEGQNVTLSCEQNLNHDAMYWYRQDPGQGLRLIYYSQIVNDFQKGDIAEGYSVSREKKESFPLTVTSAQKNPTAFYLCASTLARNQPQHFGDGTRLSIL.